The TCR beta chain described here comes from a study of T cell responses to AZD1222 COVID-19 vaccine (dated by TCRdb to the early 2020s). For the study in its entirety: A total of around 240 trial participants underwent TCR sequencing, of whom 207 had received two doses of AZD1222 and approximately 26 had received two doses of the MenACWY control vaccine. Trial participants were enrolled by age into subgroups of 18-55, 56-69 and 70-plus years, and about 150, 27 and 61 TCR-sequenced participants, respectively, were included in these subgroups.

The germline V gene yields SNHLY for CDR1 and FYNNEI for CDR2. From the cysteine up to the phenylalanine, the CDR3 has a length of 16 residues. Only the CDR3 portion is preserved as DNA: 48 bases, with reading frame beginning at the first base. At the junction V is shortened by 5 bases and J by 2 bases, with 18 bases in between. Explained via the paper, the time point label denotes: about 28 days (+/-7) after the second vaccine dose. AZD1222 recipients given second doses at about 4 weeks or at about 12 weeks were pooled, since spike-specific TCR depth and breadth were not found to differ between the two schedules. Samples from vaccinated people were obtained from the UK trials COV001 and COV002, which included a single-blind randomized controlled phase 2/3 trial of AZD1222 (ChAdOx1 nCoV-19) in healthy adults. Trial participant PBMC samples were collected at day 0 and day 28 after the second dose for TCRbeta chain sequencing.

The CDR3 regions of human TCRbeta chains were analyzed by immunosequencing. In the paper's pipeline: Repertoire TCRs were checked for matches against a reference library of SARS-CoV-2-specific TCRs that had been generated using the MIRA antigen-specificity platform. Breadth meant the fraction of unique TCRs that were SARS-CoV-2-associated, whereas depth meant the fraction of total T cells that were SARS-CoV-2-associated. Using the MIRA data, every spike-specific TCR was mapped to the spike region that the TCR reacted to and assigned to either a CD4 or a CD8 class. Log10-transformed breadth and depth values were compared by one-way ANOVA with Sidak's multiple comparisons tests. In TCRdb, the immuneACCESS table is reduced to in-frame sequences with V and J assigned. These tables do not hold every clone; where another copy was compared, an unresolved V gene accounts for under half, and the others remain unexplained. V, J and clone size were drawn from that table, and D and trimming were deduced from the DNA. Here the sample has approximately 31,000 clones; approximately 88% occur a single time. The ten top clones hold 12% to 15% of the sample.

Overall study results and their limits: The whole spike protein was spanned by vaccine-associated CD4 TCRs, and dominant responses were seen in regions 160-218 and 743-854. Conclusions about previously exposed vaccinees are limited, since just a handful of AZD1222 recipients were seropositive for SARS-CoV-2 at baseline. The 56-69-year group was small, and its depth increase did not reach significance, likely because of low power. Participants were mostly white British, with more females than males. The authors suggested clonal diversity may have been underestimated. Spike-specific TCR breadth and depth rose significantly after two AZD1222 doses compared with day 0 and with MenACWY recipients. Because no day 14 peak-response samples were available, the repertoires could be characterized only after the peak T cell response. Nearly half of unique spike-specific TCRs reportedly recognized epitopes outside regions mutated in the B.1.351 and B.1.1.7 variants.

Turning to this clone: Its binding antigen is unknown. No much larger clone exists at a distance of one base, and base qualities are not known.

Here the chain combines TRBV2 and TRBJ1-2; a weak D assignment points to TRBD1 (5 bases agree). The sequence was obtained from an adult who received the AZD1222 COVID-19 vaccine. Sequenced material: peripheral blood, taken 28 days after the second AZD1222 dose. DNA sequence: TGTGCCAGCAGTACCGGGGAGGGGTCCAGAAACTATGGCTACACCTTC. The translation is CASSTGEGSRNYGYTF.